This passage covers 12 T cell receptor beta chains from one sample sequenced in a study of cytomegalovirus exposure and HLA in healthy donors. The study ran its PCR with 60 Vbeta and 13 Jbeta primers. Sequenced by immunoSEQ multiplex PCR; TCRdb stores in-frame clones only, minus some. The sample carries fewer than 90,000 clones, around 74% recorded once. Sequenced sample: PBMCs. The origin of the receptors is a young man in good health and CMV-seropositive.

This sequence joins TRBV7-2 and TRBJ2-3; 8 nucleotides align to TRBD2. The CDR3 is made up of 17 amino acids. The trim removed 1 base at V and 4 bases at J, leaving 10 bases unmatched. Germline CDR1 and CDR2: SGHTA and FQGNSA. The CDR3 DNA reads TGTGCCAGCAGCTTAGACTGGCCGGGGGGGTTCTCAGATACGCAGTATTTT. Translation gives CASSLDWPGGFSDTQYF.

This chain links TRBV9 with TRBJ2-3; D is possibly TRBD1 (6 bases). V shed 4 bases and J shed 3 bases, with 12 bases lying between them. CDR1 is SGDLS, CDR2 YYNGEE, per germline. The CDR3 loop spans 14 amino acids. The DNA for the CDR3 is TGTGCCAGCAGCCCACTAGGGGGAACAGATACGCAGTATTTT. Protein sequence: CASSPLGGTDTQYF.

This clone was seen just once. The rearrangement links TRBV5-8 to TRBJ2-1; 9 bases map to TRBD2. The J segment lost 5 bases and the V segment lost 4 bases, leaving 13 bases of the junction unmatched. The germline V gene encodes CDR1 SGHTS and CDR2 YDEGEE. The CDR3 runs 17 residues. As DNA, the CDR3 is TGTGCCAGCAGCCCTCTAGCGGGACCATCTGAAGACAATGAGCAGTTCTTC. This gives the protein CASSPLAGPSEDNEQFF.

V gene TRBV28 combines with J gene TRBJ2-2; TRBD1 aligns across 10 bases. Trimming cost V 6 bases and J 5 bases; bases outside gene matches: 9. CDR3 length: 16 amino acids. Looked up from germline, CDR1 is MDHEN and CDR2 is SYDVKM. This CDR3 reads CASRTGGAVRTGELFF. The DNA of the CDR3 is TGTGCCAGCAGGACAGGGGGCGCCGTCAGGACCGGGGAGCTGTTTTTT.

CDR3 DNA sequence: TGCGCCAGCAGCCAGACCCCGACTAGCGGGGGGGCCGGGGCCAAAAACATTCAGTACTTC. The encoded protein is CASSQTPTSGGAGAKNIQYF. This chain links TRBV4-3 with TRBJ2-4; 14 bases agree with TRBD2. The junction had 11 bases not matched to a gene; V was cut back by 3 bases and J by 1 base. The CDR3 covers 20 residues. From germline, CDR1 is LGHNA and CDR2 YSLEER.

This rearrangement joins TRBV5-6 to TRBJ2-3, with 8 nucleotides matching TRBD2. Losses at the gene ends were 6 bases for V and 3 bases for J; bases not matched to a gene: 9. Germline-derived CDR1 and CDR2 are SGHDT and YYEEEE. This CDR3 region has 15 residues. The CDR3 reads CASTPGAGATDTQYF. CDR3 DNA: TGTGCCAGCACCCCAGGAGCGGGGGCAACAGATACGCAGTATTTT. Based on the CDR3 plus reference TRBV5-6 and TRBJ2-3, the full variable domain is DAGVTQSPTHLIKTRGQQVTLRCSPKSGHDTVSWYQQALGQGPQFIFQYYEEEERQRGNFPDRFSGHQFPNYSSELNVNALLLGDSALYLCASTPGAGATDTQYFGPGTRLTVL.

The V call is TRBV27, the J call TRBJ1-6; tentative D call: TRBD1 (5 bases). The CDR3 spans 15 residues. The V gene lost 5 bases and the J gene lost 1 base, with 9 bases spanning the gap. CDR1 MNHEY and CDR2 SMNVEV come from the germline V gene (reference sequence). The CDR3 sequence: CASSPRQSYNSPLHF. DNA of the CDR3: TGTGCCAGCAGTCCAAGACAGTCCTATAATTCACCCCTCCACTTT.

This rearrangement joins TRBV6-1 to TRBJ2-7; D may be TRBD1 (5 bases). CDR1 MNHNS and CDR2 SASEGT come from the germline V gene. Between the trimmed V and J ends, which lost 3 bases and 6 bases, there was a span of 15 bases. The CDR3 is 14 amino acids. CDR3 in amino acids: CASSDPPWGLEQYF. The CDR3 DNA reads TGTGCCAGCAGTGATCCTCCGTGGGGCCTCGAGCAGTACTTC.

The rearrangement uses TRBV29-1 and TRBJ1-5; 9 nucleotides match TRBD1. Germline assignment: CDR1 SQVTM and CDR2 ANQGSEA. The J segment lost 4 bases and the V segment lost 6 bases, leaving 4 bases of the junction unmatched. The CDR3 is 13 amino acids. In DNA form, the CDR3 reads TGCAGCGTGGGGACAGGGCTTAATCAGCCCCAGCATTTT. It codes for CSVGTGLNQPQHF.

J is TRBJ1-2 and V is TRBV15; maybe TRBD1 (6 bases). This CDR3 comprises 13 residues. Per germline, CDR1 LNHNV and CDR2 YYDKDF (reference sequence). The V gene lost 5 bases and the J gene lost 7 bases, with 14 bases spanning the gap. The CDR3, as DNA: TGTGCCACCAGCCCCCGGTCCAGGGGTGGCTACACCTTC. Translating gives CATSPRSRGGYTF.

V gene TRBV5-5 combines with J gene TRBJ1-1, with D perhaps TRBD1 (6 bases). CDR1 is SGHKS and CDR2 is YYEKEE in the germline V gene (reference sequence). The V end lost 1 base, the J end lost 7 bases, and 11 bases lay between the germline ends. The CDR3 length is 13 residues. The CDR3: CASSLQGLDEAFF. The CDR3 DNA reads TGTGCCAGCAGCTTGCAGGGGTTGGATGAAGCTTTCTTT.

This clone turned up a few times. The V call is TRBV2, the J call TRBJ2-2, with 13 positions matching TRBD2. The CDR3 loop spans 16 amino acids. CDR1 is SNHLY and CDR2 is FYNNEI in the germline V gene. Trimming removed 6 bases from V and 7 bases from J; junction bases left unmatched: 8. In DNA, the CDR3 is TGTGCCAGCAGCCCCTGGACTAGCGGGGGAGTCGGGGAGCTGTTTTTT. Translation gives CASSPWTSGGVGELFF.